Shown below are 4 T cell receptor beta chains from a single sample sequenced in a study of long-term antiretroviral therapy in people with HIV. It was version v3.0 of the immunoSEQ assay that was run at survey level. Sequencing was performed with immunoSEQ multiplex PCR; in TCRdb, only in-frame clones are kept and a portion is missing. The sample comprises approximately 26,000 clones, around 79% of which are singletons, and about a tenth rests with the top ten. Here the sequenced sample was unsorted PBMCs, taken 1.2 years after starting antiretroviral therapy. The source is a woman in her thirties or forties with HIV.

This chain connects TRBV7-9 to TRBJ1-5; D remains ambiguous. The ends were cut back, 2 bases at V and 2 bases at J, with 10 bases in the middle. This CDR3 contains 15 residues. Germline V lookup: CDR1 SEHNR, CDR2 FQNEAQ (reference sequence). CDR3 protein: CASSLSGIGNQPQHF. CDR3 coding DNA: TGTGCCAGCAGCTTATCGGGTATTGGCAATCAGCCCCAGCATTTT. The variable domain in full, with the rest retrieved from reference TRBV7-9 and TRBJ1-5, is DTGVSQNPRHKITKRGQNVTFRCDPISEHNRLYWYRQTLGQGPEFLTYFQNEAQLEKSRLLSDRFSAERPKGSFSTLEIQRTEQGDSAMYLCASSLSGIGNQPQHFGDGTRLSIL.

The genes are TRBV6-1 and TRBJ1-5; D is unresolved. V was pared by 2 bases and J by 1 base, with 24 bases between. Germline-derived CDR1 and CDR2 are MNHNS and SASEGT. The CDR3 runs 20 residues. The CDR3: CASSERRLLAGGSSNQPQHF. The CDR3 DNA reads as TGTGCCAGCAGTGAAAGGAGGTTGTTGGCAGGAGGATCCAGCAATCAGCCCCAGCATTTT.

The J gene is TRBJ2-3, the V gene TRBV29-1; 9 bases are shared with TRBD1. Germline V gives CDR1 SQVTM, CDR2 ANQGSEA. The J segment lost 3 bases and the V segment lost 5 bases, leaving 6 bases of the junction unmatched. This CDR3 spans 14 amino acids. The CDR3, as DNA: TGCAGCGTTACGACAGGGGGGGGGACAGATACGCAGTATTTT. This gives the protein CSVTTGGGTDTQYF.

V is TRBV30 and J is TRBJ1-1, with D tentatively TRBD1 (6 bases). The CDR3 runs to 14 residues. V was cut by 5 bases and J by 1 base, with 14 bases left in between. Germline V gene data show CDR1 as GTSNPN and CDR2 as SVGIG (reference sequence). CDR3: CAWVYEGGNTEAFF. CDR3 nucleotide sequence: TGTGCCTGGGTATATGAGGGGGGGAACACTGAAGCTTTCTTT.